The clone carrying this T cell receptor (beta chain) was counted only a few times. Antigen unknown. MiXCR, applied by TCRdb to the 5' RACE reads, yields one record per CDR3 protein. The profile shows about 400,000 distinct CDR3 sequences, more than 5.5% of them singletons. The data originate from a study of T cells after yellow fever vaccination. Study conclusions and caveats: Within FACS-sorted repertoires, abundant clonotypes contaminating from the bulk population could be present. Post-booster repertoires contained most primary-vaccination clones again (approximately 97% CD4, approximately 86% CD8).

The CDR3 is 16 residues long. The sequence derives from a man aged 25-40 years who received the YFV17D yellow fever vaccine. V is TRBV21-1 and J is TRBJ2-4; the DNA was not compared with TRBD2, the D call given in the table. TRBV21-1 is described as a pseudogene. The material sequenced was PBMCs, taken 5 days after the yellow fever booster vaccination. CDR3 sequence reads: CASNPEGEVAKNIQYF. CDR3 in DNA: TGTGCCAGCAATCCGGAGGGGGAGGTAGCCAAAAACATTCAGTACTTC.